This TCR beta chain emerged from a study of T cell changes during pregnancy in multiple sclerosis. This clone was seen just once. The V end was cut by 2 bases, the J end by 4 bases, with 13 bases between. This CDR3 spans 15 amino acids. Germline V lookup: CDR1 MDHEN, CDR2 SYDVKM. TCRdb keeps only in-frame clones here, not all; method: immunoSEQ multiplex PCR. This sample has 90,000 to 100,000 clones, with approximately 90% found just once. The rearrangement uses TRBV28 and TRBJ2-3; D unresolved. The receptor comes from a female donor in good health, enrolled as a control in a pregnancy study. This specimen consisted of peripheral blood, obtained after pregnancy. This CDR3 is CASSLRLEVPDTQYF. The CDR3 bases are TGTGCCAGCAGTTTAAGATTAGAAGTCCCAGATACGCAGTATTTT.